These T cell receptor beta chains were read from a single sample in a study of blood T cell repertoires in COVID-19. The method was immunoSEQ multiplex PCR; TCRdb's version includes in-frame clones alone and lacks a portion of them. This sample has approximately 210,000 clones, with over 65% found just once. What was sequenced was peripheral blood. Receptors originate from a woman in her 70s with active or convalescent COVID-19. CDR3s include the opening cysteine and the closing phenylalanine or tryptophan. D genes are given only for firm matches. Not every row has a clone size; where given, it reads once, few, many or a size class.

v_call: TRBV5-1
d_call: TRBD1
cdr3_length: 15
j_call: TRBJ1-2
clone_size: NA
cdr3_aa: CASSFGTGGDYGYTF
cdr3_nt: TGCGCCAGCAGCTTCGGGACAGGGGGGGACTATGGCTACACCTTC

v_call: TRBV6-5
d_call: TRBD1
cdr3_length: 15
j_call: TRBJ1-4
clone_size: NA
cdr3_aa: CASSSDRARSEKLFF
cdr3_nt: TGTGCCAGCAGTTCCGACAGGGCCCGCAGTGAAAAACTGTTTTTT

v_call: TRBV18
d_call: TRBD2
cdr3_length: 15
j_call: TRBJ2-3
clone_size: NA
cdr3_aa: CASSPGTSGGYTQYF
cdr3_nt: TGTGCCAGCTCACCCGGGACTAGCGGGGGTTATACGCAGTATTTT

v_call: TRBV28
d_call: NA
cdr3_length: 12
j_call: TRBJ1-1
clone_size: NA
cdr3_aa: CASSVVNTEAFF
cdr3_nt: TGTGCCAGCAGTGTAGTGAACACTGAAGCTTTCTTT

v_call: TRBV7-2
d_call: NA
cdr3_length: 14
j_call: TRBJ2-3
clone_size: NA
cdr3_aa: CASSLALRGDTQYF
cdr3_nt: TGTGCCAGCAGCTTAGCGCTAAGGGGAGATACGCAGTATTTT

v_call: TRBV5-6
d_call: NA
cdr3_length: 14
j_call: TRBJ2-3
clone_size: NA
cdr3_aa: CASTRGGTTDTQYF
cdr3_nt: TGTGCCAGCACCCGGGGAGGAACTACAGATACGCAGTATTTT

v_call: TRBV29-1
d_call: NA
cdr3_length: 12
j_call: TRBJ2-3
clone_size: NA
cdr3_aa: CSVEVFTDTQYF
cdr3_nt: TGCAGCGTTGAAGTCTTTACAGATACGCAGTATTTT

v_call: TRBV6-1
d_call: TRBD2
cdr3_length: 14
j_call: TRBJ2-7
clone_size: once
cdr3_aa: CASSVAGAVYEQYF
cdr3_nt: TGTGCCAGCAGTGTAGCGGGAGCGGTCTACGAGCAGTACTTC

v_call: TRBV5-4
d_call: NA
cdr3_length: 16
j_call: TRBJ2-3
clone_size: NA
cdr3_aa: CASSLDSPRSTDTQYF
cdr3_nt: TGTGCCAGCAGCTTGGATAGCCCCCGAAGCACAGATACGCAGTATTTT

v_call: TRBV5-5
d_call: NA
cdr3_length: 14
j_call: TRBJ2-1
clone_size: NA
cdr3_aa: CASSFQPPGVEQFF
cdr3_nt: TGTGCCAGCAGCTTCCAACCACCCGGGGTTGAGCAGTTCTTC

v_call: TRBV6-6
d_call: TRBD1
cdr3_length: 12
j_call: TRBJ1-5
clone_size: NA
cdr3_aa: CASSGQGAFGHF
cdr3_nt: TGTGCCAGCAGTGGACAGGGCGCGTTTGGGCATTTT

v_call: TRBV27
d_call: TRBD1
cdr3_length: 15
j_call: TRBJ2-7
clone_size: NA
cdr3_aa: CASSARDRGTYEQYF
cdr3_nt: TGTGCCAGCAGTGCCCGGGACAGGGGCACCTACGAGCAGTACTTC

v_call: TRBV5-8
d_call: NA
cdr3_length: 15
j_call: TRBJ1-1
clone_size: NA
cdr3_aa: CASTPRGGVNTEAFF
cdr3_nt: TGTGCCAGCACCCCCCGGGGGGGTGTTAACACTGAAGCTTTCTTT

v_call: TRBV7-2
d_call: NA
cdr3_length: 14
j_call: TRBJ2-4
clone_size: NA
cdr3_aa: CASKIGTPLSVQYF
cdr3_nt: TGTGCCAGCAAGATCGGGACTCCGCTATCGGTTCAGTACTTC

v_call: TRBV5-5
d_call: TRBD1
cdr3_length: 15
j_call: TRBJ1-2
clone_size: NA
cdr3_aa: CASSFTGTGVSGYTF
cdr3_nt: TGTGCCAGCAGCTTTACCGGGACAGGGGTTTCTGGCTACACCTTC

v_call: TRBV11-3
d_call: NA
cdr3_length: 17
j_call: TRBJ2-3
clone_size: NA
cdr3_aa: CASSSRGAPHSTDTQYF
cdr3_nt: TGTGCCAGCAGCTCACGGGGGGCCCCTCATAGCACAGATACGCAGTATTTT

v_call: TRBV7-6
d_call: TRBD1
cdr3_length: 15
j_call: TRBJ2-5
clone_size: NA
cdr3_aa: CASSSGQGTQETQYF
cdr3_nt: TGTGCCAGCAGCTCGGGACAGGGGACTCAAGAGACCCAGTACTTC

v_call: TRBV10-3
d_call: NA
cdr3_length: 13
j_call: TRBJ2-5
clone_size: NA
cdr3_aa: CAISESLTGTQYF
cdr3_nt: TGTGCCATCAGTGAGTCGCTGACAGGGACCCAGTACTTC

v_call: TRBV18
d_call: TRBD1
cdr3_length: 15
j_call: TRBJ2-5
clone_size: NA
cdr3_aa: CASSQRQGAEETQYF
cdr3_nt: TGTGCCAGCTCACAGAGACAGGGGGCGGAAGAGACCCAGTACTTC

v_call: TRBV3-1/TRBV3-2
d_call: TRBD2
cdr3_length: 16
j_call: TRBJ2-7
clone_size: NA
cdr3_aa: CASSKTGTSGVYEQYF
cdr3_nt: TGTGCCAGCAGCAAAACCGGGACTAGCGGGGTCTACGAGCAGTACTTC

v_call: TRBV5-4
d_call: NA
cdr3_length: 11
j_call: TRBJ1-1
clone_size: NA
cdr3_aa: CASSLLGETIF
cdr3_nt: TGTGCCAGCAGCCTGTTAGGAGAGACTATTTTT

v_call: TRBV5-1
d_call: TRBD1
cdr3_length: 14
j_call: TRBJ2-7
clone_size: NA
cdr3_aa: CASSTTGDGYEQYF
cdr3_nt: TGCGCCAGCAGCACGACAGGGGATGGCTACGAGCAGTACTTC

v_call: TRBV12-3/TRBV12-4
d_call: NA
cdr3_length: 12
j_call: TRBJ2-3
clone_size: NA
cdr3_aa: CALGDFTDTQYF
cdr3_nt: TGTGCGCTCGGGGATTTCACAGATACGCAGTATTTT

v_call: TRBV6-2/TRBV6-3
d_call: TRBD2
cdr3_length: 15
j_call: TRBJ2-5
clone_size: once
cdr3_aa: CASSPWGTRSETQYF
cdr3_nt: TGTGCCAGCAGCCCTTGGGGGACTAGGAGCGAGACCCAGTACTTC

v_call: TRBV5-1
d_call: TRBD1
cdr3_length: 14
j_call: TRBJ1-6
clone_size: NA
cdr3_aa: CASSEGAQMTPLHF
cdr3_nt: TGCGCCAGCAGCGAGGGGGCCCAGATGACACCCCTCCACTTT

v_call: TRBV10-1
d_call: TRBD1
cdr3_length: 14
j_call: TRBJ2-1
clone_size: NA
cdr3_aa: CASRQGAGYDEQFF
cdr3_nt: TGCGCCAGCAGGCAGGGGGCTGGATACGATGAGCAGTTCTTC

v_call: TRBV6-5
d_call: NA
cdr3_length: 13
j_call: TRBJ1-3
clone_size: NA
cdr3_aa: CASRQLSGNTIYF
cdr3_nt: TGTGCCAGCAGACAGCTCTCTGGAAACACCATATATTTT

v_call: TRBV2
d_call: TRBD1
cdr3_length: 13
j_call: TRBJ1-1
clone_size: once
cdr3_aa: CAGVPGGNTEAFF
cdr3_nt: TGTGCCGGCGTACCAGGGGGCAACACTGAAGCTTTCTTT

v_call: TRBV4-1
d_call: NA
cdr3_length: 14
j_call: TRBJ1-2
clone_size: NA
cdr3_aa: CASSQVGPNYGYTF
cdr3_nt: TGCGCCAGCAGCCAGGTGGGCCCTAACTATGGCTACACCTTC

v_call: TRBV4-2
d_call: TRBD2
cdr3_length: 19
j_call: TRBJ2-3
clone_size: NA
cdr3_aa: CASSQGTSGGGSATDTQYF
cdr3_nt: TGTGCCAGCAGCCAAGGGACTAGCGGGGGGGGATCCGCCACAGATACGCAGTATTTT

v_call: TRBV5-6
d_call: NA
cdr3_length: 16
j_call: TRBJ1-2
clone_size: NA
cdr3_aa: CASSLRQATTPYGYTF
cdr3_nt: TGTGCCAGCAGCTTGCGCCAGGCGACCACCCCCTATGGCTACACCTTC

v_call: TRBV6-6
d_call: NA
cdr3_length: 13
j_call: TRBJ1-5
clone_size: few
cdr3_aa: CASRNSVDQPQHF
cdr3_nt: TGTGCCAGCAGAAACAGTGTTGATCAGCCCCAGCATTTT

v_call: TRBV5-1
d_call: NA
cdr3_length: 13
j_call: TRBJ1-3
clone_size: NA
cdr3_aa: CASSLEHGNTIYF
cdr3_nt: TGCGCCAGCAGCTTGGAACACGGAAACACCATATATTTT

v_call: TRBV24-1
d_call: NA
cdr3_length: 15
j_call: TRBJ2-7
clone_size: NA
cdr3_aa: CATSDLWALWDEQYF
cdr3_nt: TGTGCCACCAGTGATTTATGGGCTTTATGGGACGAGCAGTACTTC

v_call: TRBV20-1
d_call: TRBD2
cdr3_length: 11
j_call: TRBJ2-3
clone_size: NA
cdr3_aa: CSARDYYTQYF
cdr3_nt: TGCAGTGCGAGGGACTACTACACGCAGTATTTT

v_call: TRBV7-2
d_call: NA
cdr3_length: 15
j_call: TRBJ1-6
clone_size: NA
cdr3_aa: CASSLANREGSPLHF
cdr3_nt: TGTGCCAGCAGCTTAGCAAACAGGGAGGGTTCACCCCTCCACTTT

v_call: TRBV7-2
d_call: TRBD1
cdr3_length: 16
j_call: TRBJ1-4
clone_size: once
cdr3_aa: CASSFPTGGYNEKLFF
cdr3_nt: TGTGCCAGCAGCTTTCCGACAGGGGGCTATAATGAAAAACTGTTTTTT

v_call: TRBV5-1
d_call: NA
cdr3_length: 15
j_call: TRBJ1-4
clone_size: NA
cdr3_aa: CASSLVGRVDEKLFF
cdr3_nt: TGCGCCAGCAGCTTGGTTGGCAGGGTGGATGAAAAACTGTTTTTT

v_call: TRBV7-6
d_call: NA
cdr3_length: 15
j_call: TRBJ2-3
clone_size: NA
cdr3_aa: CASRSTGRITDTQYF
cdr3_nt: TGTGCCAGCAGATCGACAGGGAGGATAACAGATACGCAGTATTTT

v_call: TRBV6-6
d_call: TRBD1
cdr3_length: 13
j_call: TRBJ1-4
clone_size: NA
cdr3_aa: CASGQGADEKLFF
cdr3_nt: TGTGCCAGCGGACAGGGGGCCGATGAAAAACTGTTTTTT

v_call: TRBV5-1
d_call: TRBD1
cdr3_length: 21
j_call: TRBJ1-4
clone_size: once
cdr3_aa: CASPSKGDRGPDYDCNEKLFF
cdr3_nt: TGCGCCAGCCCAAGCAAGGGGGACAGGGGGCCAGATTACGATTGTAATGAAAAACTGTTTTTT

v_call: TRBV5-1
d_call: NA
cdr3_length: 14
j_call: TRBJ1-2
clone_size: NA
cdr3_aa: CASSFGQINYGYTF
cdr3_nt: TGCGCCAGCAGCTTCGGACAGATTAACTATGGCTACACCTTC

v_call: TRBV29-1
d_call: NA
cdr3_length: 11
j_call: TRBJ2-1
clone_size: few
cdr3_aa: CSVRRVDEQFF
cdr3_nt: TGCAGCGTGCGGCGGGTAGATGAGCAGTTCTTC

v_call: TRBV1
d_call: NA
cdr3_length: 17
j_call: TRBJ2-3
clone_size: NA
cdr3_aa: CTSSQDLAGGAPDTQYF
cdr3_nt: TGCACCAGCAGCCAAGACCTAGCGGGAGGGGCCCCGGATACGCAGTATTTT

v_call: TRBV28
d_call: NA
cdr3_length: 17
j_call: TRBJ1-5
clone_size: once
cdr3_aa: CASSLDYTSPSNQPQHF
cdr3_nt: TGTGCCAGCAGTTTGGACTACACCTCACCTAGCAATCAGCCCCAGCATTTT

v_call: TRBV29-1
d_call: NA
cdr3_length: 13
j_call: TRBJ1-1
clone_size: NA
cdr3_aa: CSVDPGVNTEAFF
cdr3_nt: TGCAGCGTTGATCCAGGGGTGAACACTGAAGCTTTCTTT

v_call: TRBV4-1
d_call: NA
cdr3_length: 14
j_call: TRBJ2-7
clone_size: NA
cdr3_aa: CASSQGEVTYEQYF
cdr3_nt: TGCGCCAGCAGCCAAGGGGAGGTGACCTACGAGCAGTACTTC

v_call: TRBV7-2
d_call: NA
cdr3_length: 15
j_call: TRBJ1-4
clone_size: NA
cdr3_aa: CASSLLGHRNEKLFF
cdr3_nt: TGTGCCAGCAGCTTATTAGGACACCGTAATGAAAAACTGTTTTTT

v_call: TRBV5-1
d_call: TRBD1
cdr3_length: 13
j_call: TRBJ2-7
clone_size: NA
cdr3_aa: CASSWGQDYEQYF
cdr3_nt: TGCGCCAGCAGCTGGGGACAGGACTACGAGCAGTACTTC

v_call: TRBV2
d_call: NA
cdr3_length: 14
j_call: TRBJ1-1
clone_size: NA
cdr3_aa: CASIRQDDRTEAFF
cdr3_nt: TGTGCCAGCATCCGTCAGGACGACAGGACTGAAGCTTTCTTT

v_call: TRBV5-5
d_call: TRBD2
cdr3_length: 16
j_call: TRBJ2-7
clone_size: NA
cdr3_aa: CASSTGLAGDLFEQYF
cdr3_nt: TGTGCCAGCAGCACGGGACTAGCGGGAGACCTCTTCGAGCAGTACTTC

v_call: TRBV10-2
d_call: TRBD2
cdr3_length: 14
j_call: TRBJ2-2
clone_size: NA
cdr3_aa: CASGARGGTGELFF
cdr3_nt: TGCGCCAGCGGGGCGCGGGGGGGGACCGGGGAGCTGTTTTTT

v_call: TRBV28
d_call: NA
cdr3_length: 16
j_call: TRBJ2-1
clone_size: NA
cdr3_aa: CASSSRQSFSYNEQFF
cdr3_nt: TGTGCCAGCAGCTCCCGACAGAGCTTCTCCTACAATGAGCAGTTCTTC

v_call: TRBV29-1
d_call: NA
cdr3_length: 12
j_call: TRBJ1-2
clone_size: NA
cdr3_aa: CSVEGNRAGYTF
cdr3_nt: TGCAGCGTTGAGGGGAACAGGGCCGGCTACACCTTC

v_call: TRBV2
d_call: NA
cdr3_length: 13
j_call: TRBJ1-5
clone_size: NA
cdr3_aa: CASSLQGNQPQHF
cdr3_nt: TGTGCCAGCAGTTTACAGGGTAATCAGCCCCAGCATTTT

v_call: TRBV5-8
d_call: NA
cdr3_length: 15
j_call: TRBJ2-2
clone_size: NA
cdr3_aa: CASGSRSPNTGELFF
cdr3_nt: TGTGCCAGCGGTAGCCGATCCCCGAACACCGGGGAGCTGTTTTTT

v_call: TRBV28
d_call: TRBD2
cdr3_length: 15
j_call: TRBJ2-7
clone_size: few
cdr3_aa: CASSSSGRAVYEQYF
cdr3_nt: TGTGCCAGCAGCTCCAGCGGGAGGGCCGTATACGAGCAGTACTTC